Presented here are 20 T cell receptor beta chains from one specimen sequenced in a study of T cell responses to AZD1222 COVID-19 vaccine. Using immunoSEQ multiplex PCR, the repertoire was profiled, and TCRdb retains in-frame clones only, with some absent. Of under 100,000 clones in the sample, roughly 88% were seen once. The sequenced sample was peripheral blood, obtained 28 days after the second AZD1222 dose. The receptors shown here come from an adult who received the AZD1222 COVID-19 vaccine.

The count of this clone is one. The chain employs TRBV7-2 and TRBJ2-7; D not certain. The CDR3 is made up of 12 amino acids. CDR1 is SGHTA and CDR2 is FQGNSA in the germline V gene. The ends were cut back, 5 bases at V and 0 bases at J, with 5 bases in the middle. Here the CDR3 reads CASSPHSYEQYF. Written as DNA, the CDR3 is TGTGCCAGCAGCCCCCACTCCTACGAGCAGTACTTC.

The chain combines TRBV5-6 with TRBJ2-3; TRBD1 matches 7 bases. With V trimmed by 0 bases and J by 4 bases, 8 bases remained unmatched. Germline V gene sequence: CDR1 SGHDT, CDR2 YYEEEE. The CDR3 contains 16 residues. The DNA for the CDR3 is TGTGCCAGCAGCTTGGTGGAAGGGGGCAGGGCAGATACGCAGTATTTT. Its translation: CASSLVEGGRADTQYF.

The rearrangement links TRBV7-9 to TRBJ1-4; D gene unclear. With 1 base removed from V and 5 bases from J, the gap between germline ends came to 8 bases. Germline V lookup: CDR1 SEHNR, CDR2 FQNEAQ (reference sequence). The CDR3 extends over 14 amino acids. The CDR3 DNA is TGTGCCAGCAGCTTAGTCGGAGCGAATGAAAAACTGTTTTTT. It yields the protein CASSLVGANEKLFF.

The genes are TRBV20-1 and TRBJ2-7; the match to TRBD2 covers 8 bases. There are 14 residues in the CDR3. Trimming took 3 bases from V and 1 from J; bases not matched to a gene: 5. Germline V lookup: CDR1 DFQATT, CDR2 SNEGSKA (reference sequence). The CDR3 reads CSASRTSGSYEQYF. Written as DNA, the CDR3 is TGCAGTGCTAGTAGAACTAGCGGTTCCTACGAGCAGTACTTC.

The genes are TRBV25-1 and TRBJ2-7; 7 positions match TRBD1. The CDR3 runs to 15 residues. Germline V CDR1 and CDR2: MGHDK, SYGVNS. V shed 1 base and J 2 bases; nucleotides not matched to a gene: 5. The CDR3 region is CASSESGGVAYEQYF. DNA of the CDR3: TGTGCCAGCAGTGAATCAGGGGGAGTAGCCTACGAGCAGTACTTC.

The chain uses TRBV28 and TRBJ2-1, with D tentatively TRBD1 (6 bases). CDR1 and CDR2 from the germline V gene are MDHEN and SYDVKM. The V end was cut by 5 bases, the J end by 9 bases, with 23 bases between. This CDR3 is 16 amino acids long. The CDR3 here is CASSLGDNRGAPEQFF. CDR3 bases: TGTGCCAGCAGTCTCGGGGACAACCGAGGGGCCCCTGAGCAGTTCTTC.

This clone showed up just a few times. V gene TRBV7-3 combines with J gene TRBJ2-2; 8 bases are shared with TRBD2. V lost 5 bases to trimming and J lost 2 bases; unmatched junction nucleotides: 13. This CDR3 comprises 18 residues. CDR1 is SGHTA and CDR2 is FQGTGA in the germline V gene. CDR3 in DNA: TGTGCCAGCAGCCAATACGTGGGGCTAGCGGGTAACACCGGGGAGCTGTTTTTT. Protein sequence: CASSQYVGLAGNTGELFF.

CDR3: CASSLRGLGGGTDTQYF. CDR3 bases: TGCGCCAGCAGCTTAAGAGGACTGGGGGGAGGCACAGATACGCAGTATTTT. The chain employs TRBV5-1 and TRBJ2-3, with D maybe TRBD2 (6 bases). The V end lost 2 bases, the J end lost 1 base, and 17 bases lay between the germline ends. Germline values: CDR1 SGHRS, CDR2 YFSETQ. This CDR3 is 17 amino acids long.

This clone was recorded once. V and J are TRBV7-2 and TRBJ2-2; D gene ambiguous. Trimming removed 3 bases from V and 1 base from J, with 12 bases in between. CDR3 length: 16 residues. The V gene's germline CDR1 is SGHTA and CDR2 FQGNSA. The CDR3 DNA follows: TGTGCCAGCAGCTTCGTTCCCCCCGGGAACACCGGGGAGCTGTTTTTT. It encodes CASSFVPPGNTGELFF. Full variable domain (remainder filled in from reference TRBV7-2 and TRBJ2-2): GAGVSQSPSNKVTEKGKDVELRCDPISGHTALYWYRQSLGQGLEFLIYFQGNSAPDKSGLPSDRFSAERTGGSVSTLTIQRTQQEDSAVYLCASSFVPPGNTGELFFGEGSRLTVL.

CDR3 in amino acids: CASSLGTSSYGYTF. CDR3 nucleotides: TGTGCCAGCAGCTTAGGTACTAGCTCGTATGGCTACACCTTC. The J gene is TRBJ1-2, the V gene TRBV11-3; D remains unclear. V gave up 1 base and J gave up 5 bases, with 11 bases separating them. The CDR3 sequence is 14 residues long. The germline gives CDR1 SGHNT, CDR2 YENEEA.

V is TRBV3-1 (or the pseudogene TRBV3-2) and J is TRBJ1-6; D is possibly TRBD1 (6 bases). Germline assignment: CDR1 LGHDT and CDR2 YNNKEL (reference sequence). Between the trimmed V and J ends, which lost 3 bases and 6 bases, there was a span of 12 bases. This CDR3 has 15 residues. CDR3 region: CASSQAQGGNSPLHF. DNA for the CDR3: TGTGCCAGCAGCCAGGCACAAGGGGGTAATTCACCCCTCCACTTT.

A note on this clone: Other nucleotide sequences in the sample specify the same CDR3. This sequence joins TRBV6-5 and TRBJ1-1, with D uncertain. Trimming took 2 bases from V and 2 from J, leaving 6 bases between them. Per germline, CDR1 MNHEY and CDR2 SVGAGI. The CDR3 length is 13 residues. The CDR3 bases are TGTGCCAGCAGTTACCGCGGTAACACTGAAGCTTTCTTT. Amino acids: CASSYRGNTEAFF.

The chain couples TRBV5-6 to TRBJ2-1; D may be TRBD1 (6 bases). The CDR3 loop spans 18 amino acids. The V gene's germline CDR1 is SGHDT and CDR2 YYEEEE. The V gene lost 4 bases and the J gene lost 4 bases, with 24 bases spanning the gap. CDR3 bases: TGTGCCAGCAGCCCCACCGTGTCCACAGGGAAGGGTTACAATGAGCAGTTCTTC. As protein: CASSPTVSTGKGYNEQFF.

The genes are TRBV6-4 and TRBJ2-2, with 10 positions matching TRBD2. This CDR3 region has 16 residues. Trimming at V came to 6 bases and at J to 3 bases, leaving 7 bases not matched to a gene. CDR1 is MRHNA, CDR2 SNTAGT, per germline. This chain's CDR3 is CASRLELAGYTGELFF. CDR3 coding DNA: TGTGCCAGCAGACTTGAACTAGCGGGGTACACCGGGGAGCTGTTTTTT.

The genes are TRBV29-1 and TRBJ1-2; weak D call: TRBD1 (6 bases). This CDR3 spans 14 amino acids. CDR1 and CDR2 from the germline V gene are SQVTM and ANQGSEA. Trimming removed 6 bases at V and 2 bases at J, with 16 bases between. As DNA, the CDR3 is TGCAGCGTCGCCCCGGGTACAGGGAACTATGGCTACACCTTC. This gives the protein CSVAPGTGNYGYTF.

With regard to this clone: The sample contains more than one DNA sequence encoding this CDR3. The chain uses TRBV9 and TRBJ2-1; TRBD1 might be the D (6 bases). Germline V gene lookup returns CDR1 SGDLS and CDR2 YYNGEE. The CDR3 is 15 amino acids. The V and J ends lost 0 bases and 5 bases respectively, with 12 bases between them. The CDR3 DNA reads TGTGCCAGCAGCGTAGATGGGGGCGCCAACAATGAGCAGTTCTTC. It is translated as CASSVDGGANNEQFF.

This rearrangement joins TRBV19 to TRBJ1-5, with a possible D match to TRBD1 (5 bases). The V gene's germline CDR1 is LNHDA and CDR2 SQIVND (reference sequence). With 3 bases removed from V and 0 bases from J, the gap between germline ends came to 6 bases. The CDR3 has 14 amino acids. CDR3: CASSIRDSNQPQHF. The CDR3 nucleotides are TGTGCCAGTAGTATCAGGGATAGCAATCAGCCCCAGCATTTT.

This clone is medium-sized (0.01 to 0.1%). The chain couples TRBV6-2 or TRBV6-3 to TRBJ2-7, with 7 bases aligning to TRBD1. Trimming cost V 1 base and J 7 bases; bases outside gene matches: 10. Germline V gives CDR1 MNHEY, CDR2 SVGEGT. This CDR3 region has 15 residues. This chain's CDR3 is CASSYLGGALSEQYF. In nucleotides, the CDR3 is TGTGCCAGCAGTTACTTAGGGGGCGCGTTATCGGAGCAGTACTTC.

V usage is TRBV7-2 and J usage is TRBJ1-5; no definite D call. Germline V lookup: CDR1 SGHTA, CDR2 FQGNSA. The ends were cut back, 1 base at V and 4 bases at J, with 5 bases in the middle. The CDR3 loop spans 13 amino acids. The CDR3 is CASSLGVNQPQHF. The CDR3 nucleotides read TGTGCCAGCAGCTTAGGAGTTAATCAGCCCCAGCATTTT.

The chain joins TRBV7-3 to TRBJ2-1, with D uncertain. From germline, CDR1 is SGHTA and CDR2 FQGTGA. V was cut by 5 bases and J by 0 bases, with 17 bases left in between. The CDR3 is made up of 17 amino acids. The CDR3 region is CASSPLRGPSSYNEQFF. The DNA for the CDR3 is TGTGCCAGCAGCCCCTTGCGTGGGCCCAGCTCCTACAATGAGCAGTTCTTC.